This T cell receptor beta chain was sequenced during a study of cytomegalovirus exposure and HLA in healthy donors. This clone was seen just once. What it binds is not known. V was clipped by 6 bases and J by 2 bases, with 11 bases between them. Germline CDR1 is MGHDK and CDR2 is SYGVNS. This CDR3 comprises 13 residues. Study-wide findings and caveats: Sequencing depth roughly uniform across donors was assumed in presence/absence analyses.

60 Vbeta and 13 Jbeta primers were used in PCR. Clones were read by immunoSEQ multiplex PCR, and TCRdb kept only the in-frame ones, dropping some. There are approximately 130,000 clones in the sample; about 74% occur only once, and roughly 3.1% lies in the top ten. This chain connects TRBV25-1 to TRBJ2-7; D is perhaps TRBD1 (6 bases). Material for sequencing was PBMCs. This sequence originates from a young man in good health and CMV-seronegative. The CDR3 here is CASRDDRTYEQYF. In DNA form, the CDR3 reads TGTGCCAGCAGAGACGACAGGACCTACGAGCAGTACTTC.